The 28 T cell receptor beta chains below were found in one sample sequenced in a study of blood T cell repertoires in COVID-19. Repertoires were generated with immunoSEQ multiplex PCR, while TCRdb's copy carries only in-frame clones and drops some. The sample includes 70,000 to 90,000 clones, around 80% of them seen just once. The specimen sequenced was peripheral blood. The receptor set was obtained from a man in his 70s with acute or convalescent COVID-19.

The V gene is TRBV7-9, the J gene TRBJ2-2; D ambiguous. The V and J ends lost 5 bases and 5 bases respectively, with 12 bases between them. The CDR3 covers 14 residues. Germline V gene data show CDR1 as SEHNR and CDR2 as FQNEAQ (reference sequence). The CDR3 region has the DNA TGTGCCAGCAGCGAGTCCGCCCGGACCGGGGAGCTGTTTTTT. This encodes CASSESARTGELFF.

This sequence joins TRBV11-2 and TRBJ2-3; 9 bases line up with TRBD2. The trim removed 5 bases at V and 2 bases at J, leaving 8 bases unmatched. Germline loops: CDR1 SGHAT, CDR2 FQNNGV. The CDR3 has 16 amino acids. CDR3 in amino acids: CASSRLAGAATDTQYF. Here the CDR3 DNA reads TGTGCCAGCAGCCGATTAGCGGGGGCCGCCACAGATACGCAGTATTTT.

This rearrangement joins TRBV6-6 to TRBJ2-3; 7 bases align to TRBD2. V shed 5 bases, J shed 3 bases, and the junction held 8 bases outside the gene matches. This CDR3 comprises 15 residues. Germline CDR1 reads MNHNY; CDR2 reads SVGAGI (reference sequence). Here the CDR3 DNA reads TGTGCCAGCAGTCGGGATCTGGGGGGGACAGATACGCAGTATTTT. This codes for CASSRDLGGTDTQYF.

This chain uses TRBV30 with TRBJ2-2; possibly TRBD1 for D (5 bases). There are 14 residues in the CDR3. The germline V and J ends were trimmed by 1 base and 3 bases, with 9 bases remaining between them. Germline CDR1 GTSNPN, CDR2 SVGIG (reference sequence). The CDR3 sequence is CAWSAGLDTGELFF. The CDR3 nucleotides are TGTGCCTGGAGTGCAGGGTTGGACACCGGGGAGCTGTTTTTT. Filled out from reference TRBV30 and TRBJ2-2, the complete variable domain reads SQTIHQWPATLVQPVGSPLSLECTVEGTSNPNLYWYRQAAGRGLQLLFYSVGIGQISSEVPQNLSASRPQDRQFILSSKKLLLSDSGFYLCAWSAGLDTGELFFGEGSRLTVL.

The rearrangement joins TRBV2 to TRBJ2-3; 11 bases map to TRBD1. The CDR3 has 17 amino acids. V was clipped by 0 bases and J by 5 bases; unmatched bases: 7. Per the germline V gene, CDR1 is SNHLY and CDR2 is FYNNEI. Here the CDR3 DNA reads TGTGCCAGCAGTGAAGCCGGGGACAGGGGGTGGGTAGATACGCAGTATTTT. This gives the protein CASSEAGDRGWVDTQYF.

This chain joins TRBV6-5 and TRBJ1-2, with 9 positions matching TRBD1. V shed 5 bases, J shed 10 bases, and the junction held 14 bases outside the gene matches. In germline, CDR1 is MNHEY, CDR2 SVGAGI. CDR3 length equals 15 residues. The CDR3 DNA reads TGTGCCAGCAGTCAAATTACAGGGGGCGGCGCAGCCTACACCTTC. Its translation is CASSQITGGGAAYTF.

The V and J genes are TRBV3-1 (or the pseudogene TRBV3-2) and TRBJ2-2; D gene unclear. The V gene lost 8 bases and the J gene lost 1 base, with 14 bases spanning the gap. Germline assignment: CDR1 LGHDT and CDR2 YNNKEL (reference sequence). The CDR3 extends over 15 amino acids. CDR3 DNA: TGTGCCAGCTCAAGGCAGGCGATGAACACCGGGGAGCTGTTTTTT. It yields the protein CASSRQAMNTGELFF.

This clone showed up just a few times. This sample includes further DNA sequences coding for the same CDR3. The V and J genes are TRBV2 and TRBJ1-2, with 7 bases aligning to TRBD1. Trimming at V came to 4 bases and at J to 2 bases, leaving 1 base not matched to a gene. This CDR3 comprises 13 residues. Germline CDR1 reads SNHLY; CDR2 reads FYNNEI. CDR3 in amino acids: CASSGQGNYGYTF. DNA for the CDR3: TGTGCCAGCAGTGGACAGGGAAACTATGGCTACACCTTC.

V is TRBV7-9 and J is TRBJ1-1; D gene unclear. Per the germline V gene, CDR1 is SEHNR and CDR2 is FQNEAQ (reference sequence). V lost 0 bases, J lost 9 bases, and 5 bases lay in between. The CDR3 is 11 amino acids. The CDR3 is CASSLAGKAFF. In DNA form, the CDR3 reads TGTGCCAGCAGCTTAGCCGGGAAAGCTTTCTTT. The full variable domain, its missing parts supplied by reference TRBV7-9 and TRBJ1-1, is DTGVSQNPRHKITKRGQNVTFRCDPISEHNRLYWYRQTLGQGPEFLTYFQNEAQLEKSRLLSDRFSAERPKGSFSTLEIQRTEQGDSAMYLCASSLAGKAFFGQGTRLTVV.

V gene TRBV29-1 combines with J gene TRBJ2-7; TRBD1 is a possible D gene (6 bases). With 7 bases removed from V and 1 base from J, the gap between germline ends came to 11 bases. In germline, CDR1 is SQVTM, CDR2 ANQGSEA. This CDR3 is 12 amino acids long. CDR3 residues: CSAKRGSYEQYF. The CDR3 DNA reads TGCAGCGCTAAGAGGGGGTCCTACGAGCAGTACTTC.

This chain uses TRBV16 with TRBJ2-7; D gene unclear. CDR1 is KGHSY and CDR2 is FQNENV in the germline V gene. Trimming removed 2 bases from V and 4 bases from J, with 9 bases in between. This CDR3 has 13 amino acids. For the CDR3, the DNA is TGTGCCAGCAGCCAACGTCCCGGGTACGAGCAGTACGTC. It yields the protein CASSQRPGYEQYV.

The gene calls are TRBV15 and TRBJ1-2; D call uncertain. Germline lookup yields CDR1 LNHNV and CDR2 YYDKDF (reference sequence). Trimming cost V 2 bases and J 5 bases, with 27 bases left between them. The CDR3 has 19 residues. In DNA form, the CDR3 reads TGTGCCACCAGCAGACCTACCAGAATGCGAGAGAGCTCGAGGTATGGCTACACCTTC. Translated: CATSRPTRMRESSRYGYTF.

In its sample, this clone was seen once. This chain connects TRBV18 to TRBJ1-4; TRBD1 is a possible D gene (6 bases). The CDR3 loop spans 17 amino acids. CDR1 is KGHSH and CDR2 is LQKENI in the germline V gene. Trimming shortened V by 6 bases and J by 7 bases, and 24 bases separated the two germline ends. CDR3 region: CASSTPSLGGGSEKLFF. Here the CDR3 DNA reads TGTGCCAGCTCTACACCTTCGCTCGGGGGCGGGAGTGAAAAACTGTTTTTT.

The chain carries TRBV4-1 and TRBJ2-2; D perhaps matches TRBD1 (6 bases). The germline CDR1 and CDR2 sequences are MGHRA and YSYEKL. V was pared by 4 bases and J by 3 bases, with 9 bases between. CDR3 length equals 14 residues. This CDR3 is CASSLGHYTGELFF. CDR3 DNA: TGCGCCAGCAGCCTGGGACACTACACCGGGGAGCTGTTTTTT.

The rearrangement joins TRBV6-1 to TRBJ1-6; 7 bases are shared with TRBD1. The CDR3 consists of 17 residues. The germline CDR1 and CDR2 sequences are MNHNS and SASEGT. The ends lost 2 bases at V and 6 bases at J; junction bases unmatched: 10. Here the CDR3 reads CASSERPPGGVNSPLHF. The DNA of the CDR3 is TGTGCCAGCAGTGAACGCCCCCCAGGGGGTGTTAATTCACCCCTCCACTTT.

The genes are TRBV3-1 (or the pseudogene TRBV3-2) and TRBJ1-6, with D perhaps matching TRBD1 (6 bases). Germline CDR1 is LGHDT and CDR2 is YNNKEL (reference sequence). The V and J ends lost 3 bases and 7 bases respectively, with 10 bases between them. The CDR3 spans 14 residues. The chain's CDR3 is CASSQGARNSPLHF. DNA for the CDR3: TGTGCCAGCAGCCAGGGGGCCCGGAATTCACCCCTCCACTTT.

This chain uses TRBV7-3 with TRBJ1-1; D possibly corresponds to TRBD1 (5 bases). V lost 5 bases to trimming and J lost 1 base, with 8 bases between them. CDR1 SGHTA and CDR2 FQGTGA come from the germline V gene. This CDR3 region has 13 residues. The CDR3 protein is CASSQGGNTEAFF. CDR3 DNA: TGTGCCAGCAGCCAGGGAGGGAACACTGAAGCTTTCTTT.

The chain links TRBV10-3 to TRBJ2-7; D is possibly TRBD1 (5 bases). The CDR3 has 16 residues. V was cut by 7 bases and J by 2 bases, with 21 bases left in between. Germline V CDR1 and CDR2: ENHRY, SYGVKD. The DNA for the CDR3 is TGTGCCATCATACCCCTACGGTACTGGGGCACCTACGAGCAGTACGTC. This encodes CAIIPLRYWGTYEQYV.

The genes are TRBV19 and TRBJ2-5; 12 bases align to TRBD1. The J call may be incorrect, as the DNA end agrees better with TRBJ2-7. Germline-derived CDR1 and CDR2 are LNHDA and SQIVND (reference sequence). The CDR3 is 15 residues long. The CDR3 DNA follows: TGTGCCAGTAGCCCCCCGGGGACAGGGGGCAACGAGCAGTACTTC. Translated, it gives CASSPPGTGGNEQYF.

The gene calls are TRBV4-2 and TRBJ2-1; TRBD2 matches 8 bases. There are 16 residues in the CDR3. With V trimmed by 1 base and J by 10 bases, 12 bases remained unmatched. Germline V gene data show CDR1 as LGHNA and CDR2 as YNFKEQ. The CDR3 DNA follows: TGTGCCAGCAGCCAAGGACCCTCCGGGGGGGCGGAGGAGCAGTTCTTC. Translation: CASSQGPSGGAEEQFF.

J is TRBJ1-2 and V is TRBV5-1; 7 bases agree with TRBD1. After removal of 3 bases from V and 5 bases from J, the junction contained 10 bases not matched to a gene. CDR3 length: 15 amino acids. Germline V gives CDR1 SGHRS, CDR2 YFSETQ. CDR3 residues: CASSSSGTAFYGYTF. CDR3 nucleotide sequence: TGCGCCAGCAGCTCTTCGGGGACAGCTTTTTATGGCTACACCTTC.

The chain links TRBV13 to TRBJ1-5; no definite D call. The CDR3 totals 13 residues. Between the trimmed V and J ends, which lost 5 bases and 4 bases, there was a span of 9 bases. Germline-derived CDR1 and CDR2 are PRHDT and FYEKMQ (reference sequence). CDR3 loop: CASSRGQNQPQHF. In DNA, the CDR3 is TGTGCCAGCAGCCGGGGTCAGAATCAGCCCCAGCATTTT.

V gene TRBV10-3 combines with J gene TRBJ2-5, with D unclear. The CDR3 runs 15 residues. Trimming pared 1 base from V and 6 bases from J, leaving 15 bases between. The germline CDR1 and CDR2 sequences are ENHRY and SYGVKD. CDR3 DNA: TGTGCCATCAGTGAGTGGGCAGTACGAAGGCAGACCCAGTACTTC. This sequence encodes CAISEWAVRRQTQYF.

V and J are TRBV7-9 and TRBJ2-5; D is possibly TRBD2 (6 bases). The CDR3 loop spans 15 amino acids. Germline V gives CDR1 SEHNR, CDR2 FQNEAQ (reference sequence). V was shortened by 5 bases and J by 4 bases, with 17 bases between the two germline ends. DNA of the CDR3: TGTGCCAGCAGCAAAACCCTGGGGCGGGGAGAGACCCAGTACTTC. Translating it yields CASSKTLGRGETQYF.

The chain couples TRBV6-5 to TRBJ2-1, with 13 bases fitting TRBD2. The CDR3 is made up of 15 amino acids. The junction had 5 bases not matched to a gene; V was cut back by 6 bases and J by 6 bases. The germline CDR1 and CDR2 sequences are MNHEY and SVGAGI. The CDR3 spells CASRPGTSGVNEQFF. The CDR3 bases are TGTGCCAGCAGGCCCGGGACTAGCGGGGTCAATGAGCAGTTCTTC.

The V call is TRBV7-3, the J call TRBJ2-1; 7 nucleotides agree with TRBD1. Germline values: CDR1 SGHTA, CDR2 FQGTGA. J was trimmed by 5 bases and V by 3 bases; bases with no gene match: 7. The CDR3 has 15 amino acids. CDR3 protein: CASSFRQGDHNEQFF. CDR3 in DNA: TGTGCCAGCAGCTTCCGACAGGGTGACCACAATGAGCAGTTCTTC.

Only one count was recorded for this clone. CDR3 in DNA: TGTGCCAGCAGCTCACCTCCCAGCTACGAGCAGTACGTC. Protein product: CASSSPPSYEQYV. This chain links TRBV11-1 with TRBJ2-7; the D is unclear. Trimming pared 4 bases from V and 3 bases from J, leaving 10 bases between. The V gene's germline CDR1 is SGHAT and CDR2 FQDESV (reference sequence). This CDR3 has 13 residues.

This chain uses TRBV4-2 with TRBJ2-2; 10 nucleotides match TRBD2. Germline assignment: CDR1 LGHNA and CDR2 YNFKEQ. Germline trimming cut 0 bases from V and 5 bases from J; bases unmatched to any gene: 6. CDR3 size: 17 residues. The CDR3 nucleotides read TGTGCCAGCAGCCAAGAAGAAGCGGGGGGGCGTACCGGGGAGCTGTTTTTT. This encodes CASSQEEAGGRTGELFF.